These 27 T cell receptor beta chains share one sample of origin, sequenced in a study of T cell changes during pregnancy in multiple sclerosis. Sequenced by immunoSEQ multiplex PCR; TCRdb stores in-frame clones only, minus some. The sample has more than 65,000 clones; nearly 95% are singletons. This specimen consisted of peripheral blood, obtained in the second trimester of pregnancy. The receptors originated from a female donor with multiple sclerosis, enrolled in a pregnancy study.

The chain uses TRBV27 and TRBJ2-7, with 7 bases that match TRBD1. This CDR3 is 13 amino acids long. Trimming took 5 bases from V and 7 from J; bases not matched to a gene: 8. CDR1 and CDR2 (germline): MNHEY, SMNVEV (reference sequence). The CDR3 DNA reads TGTGCCAGCAGTATCGGACAGGCAAGGGAGCAGTACTTC. Translated, it gives CASSIGQAREQYF.

This chain joins TRBV5-1 and TRBJ2-3, with a weak D call TRBD2 (5 bases). The CDR3 is 14 amino acids. Germline CDR1 SGHRS, CDR2 YFSETQ. V lost 0 bases and J lost 6, with 11 bases in between. CDR3 residues: CASSLELDSDTQYF. CDR3 in DNA: TGCGCCAGCAGCTTGGAACTAGATTCGGATACGCAGTATTTT.

The V and J genes are TRBV4-2 and TRBJ2-1; D gene ambiguous. The germline V and J ends were trimmed by 5 bases and 0 bases, with 11 bases remaining between them. CDR3 length: 15 residues. Germline-derived CDR1 and CDR2 are LGHNA and YNFKEQ. CDR3 coding DNA: TGTGCCAGCAGCGGGCGCGCGAGCTCCTACAATGAGCAGTTCTTC. This encodes CASSGRASSYNEQFF.

The chain employs TRBV6-5 and TRBJ2-2; TRBD2 is a possible D gene (5 bases). The V end lost 6 bases, the J end lost 6 bases, and 11 bases lay between the germline ends. The CDR3 is 13 amino acids. Germline V gene data show CDR1 as MNHEY and CDR2 as SVGAGI. CDR3 region: CASSIKRAGELFF. The CDR3 nucleotides are TGTGCCAGCAGCATTAAGAGGGCCGGGGAGCTGTTTTTT.

V and J are TRBV18 and TRBJ2-3, with 10 bases identical to TRBD1. CDR1 is KGHSH and CDR2 is LQKENI in the germline V gene. V lost 0 bases to trimming and J lost 6 bases; unmatched junction nucleotides: 6. The CDR3 runs 16 residues. The CDR3 spells CASSPPGQGDFDTQYF. CDR3 bases: TGTGCCAGCTCACCACCAGGACAGGGGGATTTTGATACGCAGTATTTT. The full variable domain, rest sourced from reference TRBV18 and TRBJ2-3, is NAGVMQNPRHLVRRRGQEARLRCSPMKGHSHVYWYRQLPEEGLKFMVYLQKENIIDESGMPKERFSAEFPKEGPSILRIQQVVRGDSAAYFCASSPPGQGDFDTQYFGPGTRLTVL.

This rearrangement joins TRBV2 to TRBJ2-7, with D perhaps matching TRBD2 (6 bases). V lost 8 bases to trimming and J lost 0 bases, with 8 bases between them. The CDR3 runs to 12 residues. Germline values: CDR1 SNHLY, CDR2 FYNNEI. The CDR3 DNA reads TGTGCCAGCGGAGGGCCCTCCTACGAGCAGTACTTC. This sequence encodes CASGGPSYEQYF.

The CDR3 DNA sequence: TGTGCCAGCAGTCACCAGCAGGGTTGGGATGAGCAGTTCTTC. Its protein is CASSHQQGWDEQFF. The V and J genes are TRBV27 and TRBJ2-1, with a weak D call TRBD1 (5 bases). V was trimmed by 5 bases and J by 8 bases, leaving 16 bases between them. Per the germline V gene, CDR1 is MNHEY and CDR2 is SMNVEV (reference sequence). This CDR3 comprises 14 residues.

The gene calls are TRBV6-1 and TRBJ2-3; 8 nucleotides line up with TRBD1. The CDR3 covers 14 residues. V trimming: 6 bases; J trimming: 3 bases; junction bases outside the gene matches: 5. The germline CDR1 and CDR2 sequences are MNHNS and SASEGT. CDR3: CASRKQGETDTQYF. The CDR3, as DNA: TGTGCCAGCAGGAAACAGGGGGAGACAGATACGCAGTATTTT.

The chain is built from TRBV5-1 and TRBJ2-1; a weak D match, TRBD1 (6 bases). CDR3 length: 11 amino acids. Trimming shortened V by 2 bases and J by 10 bases, and 7 bases separated the two germline ends. CDR1 is SGHRS and CDR2 is YFSETQ in the germline V gene. CDR3 coding DNA: TGCGCCAGCAGCTTTACAGGGGAGCAGTTCTTC. Translating it yields CASSFTGEQFF.

The chain's CDR3 is CASRRGQGPYNEQFF. CDR3 nucleotide sequence: TGTGCCAGCAGGAGGGGACAGGGTCCCTACAATGAGCAGTTCTTC. J is TRBJ2-1 and V is TRBV27, with 9 positions matching TRBD1. The V gene's germline CDR1 is MNHEY and CDR2 SMNVEV (reference sequence). The CDR3 runs to 15 residues. Unmatched junction bases numbered 5, after V lost 6 bases and J lost 2 bases.

The chain recombines TRBV27 with TRBJ2-3; the match to TRBD1 covers 9 bases. Trimming took 5 bases from V and 3 from J; bases not matched to a gene: 6. Per germline, CDR1 MNHEY and CDR2 SMNVEV (reference sequence). The CDR3 spans 15 residues. The CDR3 is CASSLRDRVTDTQYF. The CDR3 nucleotides are TGTGCCAGCAGTCTCCGGGACAGGGTAACAGATACGCAGTATTTT.

This clone was found once. The chain uses TRBV23-1 and TRBJ1-5; a possible D gene is TRBD1 (6 bases). TRBV23-1 is marked as an open reading frame, function uncertain. V lost 5 bases and J 9 bases, leaving 11 bases between the germline ends. CDR3 length equals 12 residues. CDR3 nucleotide sequence: TGCGCCAGCAGTGCCGACAGGCGGCCCCAGCATTTT. Protein sequence: CASSADRRPQHF.

In its sample, this clone was seen once. The chain links TRBV7-9 to TRBJ2-5, with TRBD2 as a possible D gene (5 bases). CDR3 size: 16 residues. Germline values: CDR1 SEHNR, CDR2 FQNEAQ (reference sequence). V dropped 5 bases and J dropped 2 bases, with 18 bases sitting between them. The CDR3 DNA is TGTGCCAGCAGCGACCTTATGAGGGCGTTGCAAGAGACCCAGTACTTC. It codes for CASSDLMRALQETQYF.

The CDR3 DNA reads as TGTGCCAGCAGCCCCCGGGACATCATACCCATGAACACTGAAGCTTTCTTT. The encoded protein is CASSPRDIIPMNTEAFF. The chain uses TRBV7-8 and TRBJ1-1; possible D gene TRBD1, 6 bases. The CDR3 extends over 17 amino acids. Germline V lookup: CDR1 SGHVS, CDR2 FQNEAQ. With 5 bases removed from V and 0 bases from J, the gap between germline ends came to 19 bases.

V is TRBV9 and J is TRBJ2-1; 9 nucleotides align to TRBD2. The V gene's germline CDR1 is SGDLS and CDR2 YYNGEE. V dropped 3 bases and J dropped 10; count of bases not matched to a gene: 17. This CDR3 contains 17 residues. CDR3: CASSAGGSSGSLREQFF. The CDR3, as DNA: TGTGCCAGCAGCGCCGGCGGGAGTAGCGGGAGCCTCCGGGAGCAGTTCTTC.

The chain couples TRBV5-1 to TRBJ2-2, with D perhaps TRBD1 (6 bases). In germline, CDR1 is SGHRS, CDR2 YFSETQ. Trimming removed 0 bases from V and 6 bases from J, with 15 bases in between. There are 16 residues in the CDR3. The CDR3 here is CASSLETGRGPGELFF. CDR3 in DNA: TGCGCCAGCAGCTTGGAAACAGGGAGAGGACCCGGGGAGCTGTTTTTT.

The chain combines TRBV5-1 with TRBJ2-7, with TRBD1 matching over 7 bases. The length of the CDR3 is 13 residues. The germline V gene encodes CDR1 SGHRS and CDR2 YFSETQ. J was trimmed by 4 bases and V by 4 bases; bases with no gene match: 5. The CDR3 sequence is CASSIGTDYEQYF. The CDR3 DNA follows: TGCGCCAGCAGCATAGGGACAGATTACGAGCAGTACTTC. The variable domain in full, completed from reference TRBV5-1 and TRBJ2-7, reads KAGVTQTPRYLIKTRGQQVTLSCSPISGHRSVSWYQQTPGQGLQFLFEYFSETQRNKGNFPGRFSGRQFSNSRSEMNVSTLELGDSALYLCASSIGTDYEQYFGPGTRLTVT.

J is TRBJ2-2 and V is TRBV7-8, with 12 bases lining up with TRBD2. The V and J ends lost 4 bases and 2 bases, in that order; junction bases with no gene match: 8. Per germline, CDR1 SGHVS and CDR2 FQNEAQ. CDR3 length: 18 residues. The CDR3 here is CASSSLAGGGYNTGELFF. CDR3 nucleotides: TGTGCCAGCAGCTCCCTAGCGGGAGGGGGATATAACACCGGGGAGCTGTTTTTT.

The chain uses TRBV20-1 and TRBJ1-2; TRBD1 matches at 7 bases. The CDR3 extends over 11 amino acids. CDR1 and CDR2 (germline): DFQATT, SNEGSKA (reference sequence). The J segment lost 4 bases and the V segment lost 4 bases, leaving 0 bases of the junction unmatched. CDR3 residues: CSATGGYGYTF. The CDR3, as DNA: TGCAGTGCTACAGGGGGCTATGGCTACACCTTC.

This clone was seen just once. The rearrangement joins TRBV20-1 to TRBJ1-2; D possibly corresponds to TRBD1 (5 bases). The ends were cut back, 3 bases at V and 7 bases at J, with 9 bases in the middle. This CDR3 contains 11 residues. CDR1 and CDR2 (germline): DFQATT, SNEGSKA (reference sequence). The CDR3 loop reads CSARSGSGYTF. CDR3 sequence (DNA): TGCAGTGCTAGGTCAGGGTCTGGCTACACCTTC.

The V and J genes are TRBV7-2 and TRBJ1-2; D possibly corresponds to TRBD1 (6 bases). CDR1 is SGHTA and CDR2 is FQGNSA in the germline V gene. The CDR3 runs 13 residues. The ends were cut back, 10 bases at V and 1 base at J, with 13 bases in the middle. DNA for the CDR3: TGTGCCACCAAGGACAGCTTTAACTATGGCTACACCTTC. Its protein is CATKDSFNYGYTF.

Points on this clone: A read error may account for a junction end that differs from germline. The chain carries TRBV7-2 and TRBJ2-1; 9 bases align to TRBD2. CDR1 is SGHTA and CDR2 is FQGNSA in the germline V gene. The length of the CDR3 is 15 residues. CDR3 region: CASSPRGGRASISVF. CDR3 sequence (DNA): TGTGCCAGCAGCCCTAGGGGCGGGAGGGCCTCTATTTCGGTCTTC.

The V and J genes are TRBV5-1 and TRBJ2-5, with 7 nucleotides matching TRBD2. CDR1 is SGHRS, CDR2 YFSETQ, per germline. V lost 0 bases, J lost 2 bases, and 7 bases stayed unmatched. CDR3 length: 16 amino acids. CDR3 region: CASSLGTLAAQETQYF. CDR3 bases: TGCGCCAGCAGCTTGGGGACTCTAGCGGCTCAAGAGACCCAGTACTTC.

The rearrangement uses TRBV19 and TRBJ1-2; 9 bases agree with TRBD1. The germline V gene encodes CDR1 LNHDA and CDR2 SQIVND (reference sequence). This CDR3 spans 14 amino acids. V lost 7 bases to trimming and J lost 7 bases; unmatched junction nucleotides: 10. CDR3 protein: CASNPGQGLLGYTF. The CDR3 bases are TGTGCCAGTAACCCGGGACAGGGTTTACTTGGCTACACCTTC.

The rearrangement joins TRBV13 to TRBJ1-1; TRBD1 matches 7 bases. The CDR3 sequence is 15 residues long. V trimming: 4 bases; J trimming: 1 base; junction bases outside the gene matches: 6. The germline CDR1 and CDR2 sequences are PRHDT and FYEKMQ (reference sequence). Here the CDR3 DNA reads TGTGCCAGCAGCTCTCGGGGACAGAGGAACACTGAAGCTTTCTTT. Amino acids: CASSSRGQRNTEAFF.

V is TRBV27 and J is TRBJ2-7; maybe TRBD1 (5 bases). Germline V gene data show CDR1 as MNHEY and CDR2 as SMNVEV (reference sequence). This CDR3 has 13 amino acids. The V gene lost 2 bases and the J gene lost 4 bases, with 9 bases spanning the gap. The CDR3 coding sequence is TGTGCCAGCAGTTTAGGGGCCACATACGAGCAGTACTTC. Its protein is CASSLGATYEQYF.

CDR3: CAWTTDGSPYAFF. The CDR3 DNA reads TGTGCCTGGACAACAGACGGCAGCCCTTACGCTTTCTTT. The chain carries TRBV30 and TRBJ1-1, with unresolved D. Between the trimmed V and J ends, which lost 4 bases and 11 bases, there was a span of 20 bases. This CDR3 region has 13 residues. The V gene's germline CDR1 is GTSNPN and CDR2 SVGIG (reference sequence).